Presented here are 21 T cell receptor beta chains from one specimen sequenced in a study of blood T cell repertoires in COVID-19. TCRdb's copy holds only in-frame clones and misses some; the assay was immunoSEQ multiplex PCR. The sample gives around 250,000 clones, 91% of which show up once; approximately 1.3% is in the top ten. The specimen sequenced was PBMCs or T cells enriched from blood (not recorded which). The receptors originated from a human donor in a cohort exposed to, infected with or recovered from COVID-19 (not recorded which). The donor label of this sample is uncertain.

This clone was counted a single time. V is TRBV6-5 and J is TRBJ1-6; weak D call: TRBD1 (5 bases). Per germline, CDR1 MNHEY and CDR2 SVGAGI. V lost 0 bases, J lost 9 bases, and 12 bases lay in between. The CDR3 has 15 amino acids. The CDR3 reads CASSYSRTGGSPLHF. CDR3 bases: TGTGCCAGCAGTTACTCGAGAACAGGCGGTTCACCCCTCCACTTT.

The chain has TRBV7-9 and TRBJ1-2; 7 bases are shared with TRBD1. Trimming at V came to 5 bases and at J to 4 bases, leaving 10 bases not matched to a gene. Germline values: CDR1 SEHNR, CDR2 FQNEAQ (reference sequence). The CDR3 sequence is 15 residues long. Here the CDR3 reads CASSQLQTGAYGYTF. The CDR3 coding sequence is TGTGCCAGCAGCCAATTGCAAACAGGGGCCTATGGCTACACCTTC. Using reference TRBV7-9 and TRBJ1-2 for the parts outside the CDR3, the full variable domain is DTGVSQNPRHKITKRGQNVTFRCDPISEHNRLYWYRQTLGQGPEFLTYFQNEAQLEKSRLLSDRFSAERPKGSFSTLEIQRTEQGDSAMYLCASSQLQTGAYGYTFGSGTRLTVV.

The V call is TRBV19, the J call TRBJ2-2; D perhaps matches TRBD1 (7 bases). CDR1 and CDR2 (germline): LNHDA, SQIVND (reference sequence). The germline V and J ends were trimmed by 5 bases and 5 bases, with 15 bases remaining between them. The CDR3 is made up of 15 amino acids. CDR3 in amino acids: CASSWGDSPTGELFF. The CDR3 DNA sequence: TGTGCCAGTAGTTGGGGGGACAGCCCGACCGGGGAGCTGTTTTTT.

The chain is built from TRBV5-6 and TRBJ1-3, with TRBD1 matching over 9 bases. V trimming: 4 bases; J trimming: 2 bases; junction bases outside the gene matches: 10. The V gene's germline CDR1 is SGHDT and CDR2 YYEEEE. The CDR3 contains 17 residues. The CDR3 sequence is CASSLPGTGLAGNTIYF. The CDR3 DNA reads TGTGCCAGCAGCCTCCCAGGGACAGGGCTAGCTGGAAACACCATATATTTT.

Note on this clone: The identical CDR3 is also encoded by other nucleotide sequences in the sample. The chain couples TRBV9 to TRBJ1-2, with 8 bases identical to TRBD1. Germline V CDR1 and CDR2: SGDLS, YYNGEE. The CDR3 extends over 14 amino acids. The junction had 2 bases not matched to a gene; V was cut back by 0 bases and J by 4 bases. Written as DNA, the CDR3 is TGTGCCAGCAGCGTAGGGACAGGGAGCTATGGCTACACCTTC. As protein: CASSVGTGSYGYTF.

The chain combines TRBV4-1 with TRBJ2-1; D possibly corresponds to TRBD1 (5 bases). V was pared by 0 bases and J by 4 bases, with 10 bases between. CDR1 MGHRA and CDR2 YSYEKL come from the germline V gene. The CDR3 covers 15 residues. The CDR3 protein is CASSQEADSYNEQFF. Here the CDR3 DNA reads TGCGCCAGCAGCCAAGAGGCTGACAGTTACAATGAGCAGTTCTTC.

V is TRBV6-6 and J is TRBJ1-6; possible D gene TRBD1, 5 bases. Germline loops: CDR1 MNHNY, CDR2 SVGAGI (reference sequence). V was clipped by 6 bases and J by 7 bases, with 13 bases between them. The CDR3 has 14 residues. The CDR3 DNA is TGTGCCAGCAGCCCTCAGGGAGGCAATTCACCCCTCCACTTT. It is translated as CASSPQGGNSPLHF.

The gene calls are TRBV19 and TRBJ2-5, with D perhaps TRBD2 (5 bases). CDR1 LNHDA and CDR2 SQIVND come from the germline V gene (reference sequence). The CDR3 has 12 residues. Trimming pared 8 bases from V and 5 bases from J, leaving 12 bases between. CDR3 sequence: CASGSPRETQYF. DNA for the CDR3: TGTGCCAGTGGGAGTCCCCGGGAGACCCAGTACTTC.

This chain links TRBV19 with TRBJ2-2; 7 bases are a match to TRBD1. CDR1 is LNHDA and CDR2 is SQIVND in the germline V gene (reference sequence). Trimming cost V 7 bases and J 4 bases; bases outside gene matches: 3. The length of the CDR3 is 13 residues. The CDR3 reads CASTEGATGELFF. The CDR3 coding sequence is TGTGCCAGTACTGAGGGGGCCACCGGGGAGCTGTTTTTT.

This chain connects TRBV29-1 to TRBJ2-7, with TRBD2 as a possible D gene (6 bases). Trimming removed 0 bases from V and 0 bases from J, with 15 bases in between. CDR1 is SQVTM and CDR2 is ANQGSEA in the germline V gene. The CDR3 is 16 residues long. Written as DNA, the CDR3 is TGCAGCGTTGAAGAGGGAGGACCCGGCAGCTCCTACGAGCAGTACTTC. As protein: CSVEEGGPGSSYEQYF.

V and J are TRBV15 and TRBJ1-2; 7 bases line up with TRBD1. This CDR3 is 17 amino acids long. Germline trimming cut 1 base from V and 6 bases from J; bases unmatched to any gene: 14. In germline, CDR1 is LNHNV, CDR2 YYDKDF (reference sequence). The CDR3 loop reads CATSRGTFTGTDNGYTF. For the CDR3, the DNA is TGTGCCACCAGCAGAGGCACTTTCACCGGGACAGATAATGGCTACACCTTC.

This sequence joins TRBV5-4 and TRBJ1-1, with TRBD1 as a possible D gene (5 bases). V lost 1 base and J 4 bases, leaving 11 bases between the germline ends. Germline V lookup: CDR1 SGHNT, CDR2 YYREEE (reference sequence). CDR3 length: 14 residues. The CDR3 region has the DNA TGTGCCAGCAGCTTGCATCAGGGAAGCACTGAAGCTTTCTTT. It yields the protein CASSLHQGSTEAFF.

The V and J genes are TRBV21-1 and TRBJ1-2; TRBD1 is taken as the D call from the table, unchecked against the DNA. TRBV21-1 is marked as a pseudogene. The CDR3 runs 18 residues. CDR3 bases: TGTGCCAGCAGCAAAGCGGTAGATGGGACAGGGGGCTGGTATGGCTACACCTTC. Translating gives CASSKAVDGTGGWYGYTF.

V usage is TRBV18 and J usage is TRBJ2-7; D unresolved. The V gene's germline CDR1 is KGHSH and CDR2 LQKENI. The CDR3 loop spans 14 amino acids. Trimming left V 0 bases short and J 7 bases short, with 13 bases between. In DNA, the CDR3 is TGTGCCAGCTCACCACCGGCCAGTTCGGAGGAGCAGTACTTC. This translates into CASSPPASSEEQYF. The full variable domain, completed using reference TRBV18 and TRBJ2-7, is NAGVMQNPRHLVRRRGQEARLRCSPMKGHSHVYWYRQLPEEGLKFMVYLQKENIIDESGMPKERFSAEFPKEGPSILRIQQVVRGDSAAYFCASSPPASSEEQYFGPGTRLTVT.

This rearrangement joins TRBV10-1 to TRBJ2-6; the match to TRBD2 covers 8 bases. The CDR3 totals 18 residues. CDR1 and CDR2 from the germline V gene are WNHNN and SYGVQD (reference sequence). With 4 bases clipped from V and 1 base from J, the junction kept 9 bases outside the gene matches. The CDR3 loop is CASSAGGAASSGANVLTF. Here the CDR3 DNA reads TGCGCCAGCAGTGCCGGGGGGGCTGCTAGTTCTGGGGCCAACGTCCTGACTTTC.

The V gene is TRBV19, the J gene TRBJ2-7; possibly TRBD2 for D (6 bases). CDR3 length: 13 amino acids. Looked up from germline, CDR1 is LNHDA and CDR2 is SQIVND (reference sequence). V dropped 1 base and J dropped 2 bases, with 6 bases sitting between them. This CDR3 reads CASSIAGAYEQYF. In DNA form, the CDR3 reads TGTGCCAGTAGTATAGCGGGGGCCTACGAGCAGTACTTC.

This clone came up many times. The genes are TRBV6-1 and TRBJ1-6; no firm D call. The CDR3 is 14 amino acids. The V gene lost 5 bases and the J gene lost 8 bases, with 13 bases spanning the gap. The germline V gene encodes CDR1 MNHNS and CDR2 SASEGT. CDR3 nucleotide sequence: TGTGCCAGCAGTACGCGGTCCACTGATTCACCCCTCCACTTT. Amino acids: CASSTRSTDSPLHF.

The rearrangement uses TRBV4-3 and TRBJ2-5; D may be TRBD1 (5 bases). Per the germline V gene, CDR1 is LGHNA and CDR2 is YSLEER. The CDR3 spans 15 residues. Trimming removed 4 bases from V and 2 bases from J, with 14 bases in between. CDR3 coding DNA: TGCGCCAGCAGCCGAAGGGGATTTGGGCAAGAGACCCAGTACTTC. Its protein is CASSRRGFGQETQYF.

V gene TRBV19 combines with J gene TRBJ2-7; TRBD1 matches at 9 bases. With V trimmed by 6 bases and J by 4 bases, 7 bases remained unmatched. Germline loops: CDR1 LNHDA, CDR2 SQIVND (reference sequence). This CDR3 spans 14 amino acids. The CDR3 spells CASSPGTGLYEQYF. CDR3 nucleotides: TGTGCCAGTAGCCCCGGGACAGGGTTATACGAGCAGTACTTC.

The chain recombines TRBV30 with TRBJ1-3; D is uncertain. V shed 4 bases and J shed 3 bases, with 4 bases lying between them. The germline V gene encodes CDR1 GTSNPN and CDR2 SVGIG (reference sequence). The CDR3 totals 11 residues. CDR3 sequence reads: CAWTVGNTIYF. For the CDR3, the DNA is TGTGCCTGGACAGTTGGAAACACCATATATTTT.

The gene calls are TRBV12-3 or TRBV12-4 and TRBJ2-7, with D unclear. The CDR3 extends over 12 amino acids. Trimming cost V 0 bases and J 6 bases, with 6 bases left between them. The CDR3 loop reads CASSLASGEQYF. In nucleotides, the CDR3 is TGTGCCAGCAGTTTAGCTTCAGGCGAGCAGTACTTC.